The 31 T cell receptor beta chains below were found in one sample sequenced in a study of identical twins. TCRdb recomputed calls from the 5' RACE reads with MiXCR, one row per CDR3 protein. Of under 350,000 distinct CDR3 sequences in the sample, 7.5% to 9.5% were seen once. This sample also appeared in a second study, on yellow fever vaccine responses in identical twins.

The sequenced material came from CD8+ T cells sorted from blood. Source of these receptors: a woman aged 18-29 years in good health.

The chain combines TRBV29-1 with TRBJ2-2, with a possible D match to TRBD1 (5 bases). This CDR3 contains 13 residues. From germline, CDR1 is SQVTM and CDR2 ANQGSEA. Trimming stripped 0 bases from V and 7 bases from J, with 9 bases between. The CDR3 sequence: CSVEDRAFGELFF. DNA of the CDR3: TGCAGCGTTGAAGACAGGGCTTTCGGGGAGCTGTTTTTT.

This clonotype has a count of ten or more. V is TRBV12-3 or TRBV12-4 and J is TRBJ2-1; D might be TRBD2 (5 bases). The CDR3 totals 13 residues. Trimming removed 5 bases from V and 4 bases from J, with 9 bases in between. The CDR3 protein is CASSVTGYNEQFF. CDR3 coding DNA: TGTGCCAGCAGTGTGACGGGGTACAATGAGCAGTTCTTC.

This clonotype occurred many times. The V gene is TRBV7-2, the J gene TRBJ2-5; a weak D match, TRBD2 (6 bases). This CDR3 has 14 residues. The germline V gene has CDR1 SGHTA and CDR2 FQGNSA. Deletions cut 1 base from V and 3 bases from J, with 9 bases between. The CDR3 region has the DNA TGTGCCAGCAGCTTAGTAATAGCGGAAGAGACCCAGTACTTC. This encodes CASSLVIAEETQYF.

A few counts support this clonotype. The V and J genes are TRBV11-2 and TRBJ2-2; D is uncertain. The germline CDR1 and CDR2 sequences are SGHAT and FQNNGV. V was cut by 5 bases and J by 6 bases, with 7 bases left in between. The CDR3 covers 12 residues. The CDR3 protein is CASSKISGELFF. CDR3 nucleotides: TGTGCCAGCAGCAAAATTTCCGGGGAGCTGTTTTTT.

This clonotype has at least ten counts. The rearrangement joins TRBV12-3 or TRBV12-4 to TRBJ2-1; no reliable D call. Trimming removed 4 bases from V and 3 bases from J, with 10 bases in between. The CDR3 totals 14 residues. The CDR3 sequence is CASSYGPLYNEQFF. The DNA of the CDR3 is TGTGCCAGCAGTTATGGGCCCCTCTACAATGAGCAGTTCTTC.

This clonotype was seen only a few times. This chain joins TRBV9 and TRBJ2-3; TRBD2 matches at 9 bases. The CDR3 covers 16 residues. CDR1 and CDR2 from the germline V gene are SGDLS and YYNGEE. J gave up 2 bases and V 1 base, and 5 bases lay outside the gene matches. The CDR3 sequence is CASSVSSGGYTDTQYF. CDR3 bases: TGTGCCAGCAGCGTATCCAGCGGGGGGTACACAGATACGCAGTATTTT.

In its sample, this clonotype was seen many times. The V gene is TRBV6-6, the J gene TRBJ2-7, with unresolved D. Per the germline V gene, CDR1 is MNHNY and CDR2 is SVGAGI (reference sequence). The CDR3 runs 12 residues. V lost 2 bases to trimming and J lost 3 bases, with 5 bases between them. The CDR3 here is CASSYPGYEQYF. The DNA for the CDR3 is TGTGCCAGCAGTTACCCGGGCTACGAGCAGTACTTC.

The CDR3, as DNA: TGTGCCAGCAGCGTATGGACTAGCGGGGGTTACGAGCAGTACTTC. Amino acid sequence: CASSVWTSGGYEQYF. The V call is TRBV11-2, the J call TRBJ2-7; 13 bases align to TRBD2. V was pared by 5 bases and J by 4 bases, with 5 bases of the junction left unmatched. The CDR3 totals 15 residues. In germline, CDR1 is SGHAT, CDR2 FQNNGV.

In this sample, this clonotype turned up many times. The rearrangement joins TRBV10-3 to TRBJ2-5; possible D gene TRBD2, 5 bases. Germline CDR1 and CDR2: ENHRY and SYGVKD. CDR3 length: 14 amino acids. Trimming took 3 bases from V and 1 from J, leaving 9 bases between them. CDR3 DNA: TGTGCCATCAGTGAAACTAGTTCCCAAGAGACCCAGTACTTC. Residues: CAISETSSQETQYF.

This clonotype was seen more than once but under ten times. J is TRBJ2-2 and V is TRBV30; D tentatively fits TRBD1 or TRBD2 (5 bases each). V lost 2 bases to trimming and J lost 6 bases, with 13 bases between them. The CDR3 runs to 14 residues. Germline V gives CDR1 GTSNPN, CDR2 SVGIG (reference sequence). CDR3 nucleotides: TGTGCCTGGAGTTGGGACCTCCAGTCCGGGGAGCTGTTTTTT. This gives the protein CAWSWDLQSGELFF.

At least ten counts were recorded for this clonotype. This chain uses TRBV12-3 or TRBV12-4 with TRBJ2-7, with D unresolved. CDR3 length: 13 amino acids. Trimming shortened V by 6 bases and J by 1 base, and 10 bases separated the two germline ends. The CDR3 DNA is TGTGCCAGCAGCGAAAGAATTTCCTACGAGCAGTACTTC. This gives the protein CASSERISYEQYF.

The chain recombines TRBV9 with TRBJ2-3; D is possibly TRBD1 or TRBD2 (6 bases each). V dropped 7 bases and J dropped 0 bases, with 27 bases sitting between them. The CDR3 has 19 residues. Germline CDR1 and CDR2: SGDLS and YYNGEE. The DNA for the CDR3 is TGTGCCAGCGAGATGGGGGGCGCCCCTATATGCCGAAGCACAGATACGCAGTATTTT. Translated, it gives CASEMGGAPICRSTDTQYF.

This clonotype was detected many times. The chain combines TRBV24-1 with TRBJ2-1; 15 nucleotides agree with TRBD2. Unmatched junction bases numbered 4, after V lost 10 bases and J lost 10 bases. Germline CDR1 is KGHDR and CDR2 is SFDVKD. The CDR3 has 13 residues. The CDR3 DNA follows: TGTGCCACAAGGACTAGCGGGGGGGAGGAGCAGTTCTTC. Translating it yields CATRTSGGEEQFF.

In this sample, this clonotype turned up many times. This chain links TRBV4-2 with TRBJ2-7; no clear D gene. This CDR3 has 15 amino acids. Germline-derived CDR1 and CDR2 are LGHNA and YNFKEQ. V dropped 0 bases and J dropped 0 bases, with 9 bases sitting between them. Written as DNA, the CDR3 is TGTGCCAGCAGCCAAGATCAAGGCAGCTCCTACGAGCAGTACTTC. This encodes CASSQDQGSSYEQYF.

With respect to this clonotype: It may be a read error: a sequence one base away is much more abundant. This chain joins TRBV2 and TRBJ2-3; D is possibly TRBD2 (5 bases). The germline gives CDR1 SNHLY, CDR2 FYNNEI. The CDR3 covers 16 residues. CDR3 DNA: TGTGCCAGCAGTGATGGTTCTAGCCCTAGCACAGATACGCGGTATTTT. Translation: CASSDGSSPSTDTRYF.

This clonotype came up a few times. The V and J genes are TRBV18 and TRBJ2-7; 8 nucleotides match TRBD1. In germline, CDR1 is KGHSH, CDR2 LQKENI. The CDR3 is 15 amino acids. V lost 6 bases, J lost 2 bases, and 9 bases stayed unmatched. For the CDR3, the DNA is TGTGCCAGCTCCCCCGGGACAGGTAGCACCTACGAGCAGTACTTC. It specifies CASSPGTGSTYEQYF. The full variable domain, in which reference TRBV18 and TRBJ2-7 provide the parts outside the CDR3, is NAGVMQNPRHLVRRRGQEARLRCSPMKGHSHVYWYRQLPEEGLKFMVYLQKENIIDESGMPKERFSAEFPKEGPSILRIQQVVRGDSAAYFCASSPGTGSTYEQYFGPGTRLTVT.

CDR3 DNA: TGCGCCAGCAGCCAAACCGTAGCGGGAGCAAAAAATGAGCAGTTCTTC. It codes for CASSQTVAGAKNEQFF. The V gene is TRBV4-3, the J gene TRBJ2-1; 9 bases align to TRBD2. V shed 2 bases and J 7 bases; nucleotides not matched to a gene: 9. This CDR3 spans 16 amino acids. Germline CDR1 reads LGHNA; CDR2 reads YSLEER.

The chain's CDR3 is CASSYSAFYEQYF. CDR3 DNA: TGTGCCAGCAGTTACTCGGCCTTTTACGAGCAGTACTTC. The chain has TRBV6-5 and TRBJ2-7; D unclear. The CDR3 sequence is 13 residues long. Germline assignment: CDR1 MNHEY and CDR2 SVGAGI. With 0 bases removed from V and 4 bases from J, the gap between germline ends came to 7 bases.

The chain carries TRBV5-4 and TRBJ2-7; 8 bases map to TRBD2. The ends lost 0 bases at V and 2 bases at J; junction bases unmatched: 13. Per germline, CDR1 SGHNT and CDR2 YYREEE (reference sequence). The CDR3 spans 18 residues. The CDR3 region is CASSLARGASGRPYEQYF. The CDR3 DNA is TGTGCCAGCAGCTTGGCCCGGGGGGCTAGCGGGCGCCCCTACGAGCAGTACTTC.

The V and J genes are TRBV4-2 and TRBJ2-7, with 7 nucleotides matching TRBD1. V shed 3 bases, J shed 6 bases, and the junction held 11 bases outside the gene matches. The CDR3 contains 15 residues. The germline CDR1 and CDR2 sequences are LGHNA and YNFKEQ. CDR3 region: CASSQGERGPSEQYF. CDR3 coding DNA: TGTGCCAGCAGCCAGGGAGAGAGGGGGCCCAGCGAGCAGTACTTC.

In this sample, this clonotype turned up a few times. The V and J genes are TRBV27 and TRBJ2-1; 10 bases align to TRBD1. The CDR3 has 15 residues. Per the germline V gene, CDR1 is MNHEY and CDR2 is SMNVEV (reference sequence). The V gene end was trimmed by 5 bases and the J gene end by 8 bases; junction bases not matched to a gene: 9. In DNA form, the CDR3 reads TGTGCCAGCAGTCCCGACCGGGACAGGGGTTATGAGCAGTTCTTC. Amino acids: CASSPDRDRGYEQFF.

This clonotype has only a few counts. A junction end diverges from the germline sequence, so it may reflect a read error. CDR3 in amino acids: CASKGHTGELFF. In DNA form, the CDR3 reads TGTGCTAGCAAGGGACACACCGGGGAGCTGTTTTTT. The J gene is TRBJ2-2, the V gene TRBV7-7; D tentatively reads TRBD1 or TRBD2 (5 bases each). Germline assignment: CDR1 SSHAT and CDR2 FNYEAQ (reference sequence). This CDR3 contains 12 residues.

CDR3 nucleotides: TGTGCCAGCAGCTTACTGGCAGGGGAGAGCGGGGAGCTGTTTTTT. Its protein product is CASSLLAGESGELFF. The chain carries TRBV5-6 and TRBJ2-2; D may be TRBD1 (6 bases). Trimming pared 2 bases from V and 7 bases from J, leaving 15 bases between. Germline loops: CDR1 SGHDT, CDR2 YYEEEE. The CDR3 consists of 15 residues.

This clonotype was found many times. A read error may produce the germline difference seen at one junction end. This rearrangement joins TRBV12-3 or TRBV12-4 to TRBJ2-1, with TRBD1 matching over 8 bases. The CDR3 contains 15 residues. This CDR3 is CASNKENRGYSEQFF. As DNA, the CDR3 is TGTGCCAGCAATAAAGAGAACAGGGGGTACAGTGAGCAGTTCTTC.

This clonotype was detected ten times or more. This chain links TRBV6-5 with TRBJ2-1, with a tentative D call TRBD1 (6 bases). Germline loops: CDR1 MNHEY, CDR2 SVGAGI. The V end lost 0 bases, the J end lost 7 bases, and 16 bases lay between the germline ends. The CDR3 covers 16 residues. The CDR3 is CASSYSVTGTRNEQFF. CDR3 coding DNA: TGTGCCAGCAGTTACTCTGTAACCGGGACAAGGAATGAGCAGTTCTTC.

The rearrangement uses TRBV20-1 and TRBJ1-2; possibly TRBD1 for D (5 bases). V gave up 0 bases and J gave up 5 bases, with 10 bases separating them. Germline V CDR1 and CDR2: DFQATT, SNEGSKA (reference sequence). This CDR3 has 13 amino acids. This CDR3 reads CSAREEQGYGYTF. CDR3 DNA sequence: TGCAGTGCTAGAGAGGAGCAGGGATATGGCTACACCTTC.

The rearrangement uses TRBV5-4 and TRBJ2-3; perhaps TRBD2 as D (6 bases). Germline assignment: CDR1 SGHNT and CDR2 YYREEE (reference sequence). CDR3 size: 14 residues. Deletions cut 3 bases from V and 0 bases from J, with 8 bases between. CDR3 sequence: CASSWSGSTDTQYF. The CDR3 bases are TGTGCCAGCAGCTGGAGCGGGAGCACAGATACGCAGTATTTT.

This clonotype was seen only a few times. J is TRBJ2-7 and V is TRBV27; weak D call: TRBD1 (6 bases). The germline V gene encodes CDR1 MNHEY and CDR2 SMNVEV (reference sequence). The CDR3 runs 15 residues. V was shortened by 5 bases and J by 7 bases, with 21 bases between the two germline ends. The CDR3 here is CASSPTGTLAREQYF. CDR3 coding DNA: TGTGCCAGCAGTCCCACCGGGACATTGGCTAGAGAGCAGTACTTC.

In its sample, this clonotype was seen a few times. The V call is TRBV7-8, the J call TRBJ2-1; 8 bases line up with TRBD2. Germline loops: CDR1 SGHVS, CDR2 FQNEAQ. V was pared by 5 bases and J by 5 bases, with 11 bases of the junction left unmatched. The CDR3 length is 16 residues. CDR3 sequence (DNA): TGTGCCAGCAGCCCCGTCGCCGGGAGGGCTAACAATGAGCAGTTCTTC. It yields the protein CASSPVAGRANNEQFF.

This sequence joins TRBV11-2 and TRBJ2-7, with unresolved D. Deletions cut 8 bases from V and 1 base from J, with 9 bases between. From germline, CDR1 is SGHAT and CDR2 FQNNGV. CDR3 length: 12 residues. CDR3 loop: CASSQPSYEQYF. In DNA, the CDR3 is TGTGCCAGCTCTCAACCGTCCTACGAGCAGTACTTC.

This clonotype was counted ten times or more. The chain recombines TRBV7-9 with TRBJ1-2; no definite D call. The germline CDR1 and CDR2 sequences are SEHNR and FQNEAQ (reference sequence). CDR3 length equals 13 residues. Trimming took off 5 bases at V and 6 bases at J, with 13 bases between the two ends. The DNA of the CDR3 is TGTGCCAGCAGCAACGAAAAGAGAGATGGCTACACCTTC. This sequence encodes CASSNEKRDGYTF.